The sequence of this T cell receptor (beta chain) was determined in a study of neurological immune-mediated disorders (dated by TCRdb to between 2018 and 2021). Regarding the study in general: Peripheral blood TCR-beta repertoires from HTLV-I-associated myelopathy (HAM/TSP) patients, multiple sclerosis patients and healthy controls were compared by UMI-based sequencing. The approximately 110 TCR-beta libraries included longitudinal samples, technical triplicates and paired sorted CD4+ and CD8+ T-cell subsets alongside PBMC samples. The cohort was made up of about 66 subjects, consisting of 14 HAM/TSP patients, around 35 multiple sclerosis patients and about 20 healthy controls. Paper-wide results and their limitations: The highest TCR clonal expansion was observed in HAM/TSP patients, whereas the lowest was observed in MS patients, even when compared with healthy controls. No identical CDR3 amino acid sequences were found to be shared among expanded clones across subjects, suggesting that TCR-beta repertoires were private in all groups.

This clonotype was counted at least ten times. This receptor's antigen is unknown. Nothing much larger sits one base from this clone, and base qualities are not available. Inclusive of the bounding cysteine and phenylalanine, the CDR3 is 15 residues long. Only the CDR3 portion is preserved as DNA: 45 bases, with reading frame beginning at the first base. Taken from the germline V gene (reference sequence), the CDR1 and CDR2 loops are SEHNR and FQNEAQ. Trimming removed 5 bases from V and 1 base from J; the gene matches leave 5 bases unexplained. Healthy controls were blood bank volunteers in Maryland, USA. For the sorted-subset TCR libraries, the starting material was about 920,000 sorted CD4+ or CD8+ T cells. Peripheral blood was subjected to Ficoll-Hypaque density gradient centrifugation to isolate PBMCs, which were then cryopreserved in liquid nitrogen. The study also sequenced paired sorted CD4+ and CD8+ subsets from healthy controls, HAM/TSP patients and MS patients.

cDNA was synthesized by template-switch 5'RACE using a primer with a 10-nucleotide random unique molecular identifier that tagged each TCR transcript. Each sequencing run produced over 190 million TCR-beta sequences covering 15-18 subjects. The RNeasy kit was used to extract total RNA. The KAPA Real-time Library Amplification kit was used to amplify TCR-beta VDJ regions with primers targeting the TCR constant region and the 5'RACE anchor. Sample indexes and Illumina adaptors were added in a first PCR, after which library yield was increased in a second PCR. After purification with Ampure beads, the TCR product of roughly 650 bp was size-selected on a 2% E-gel SizeSelection system. Before pooling, library quality was checked on a Bioanalyzer, concentration was measured with Qubit, and libraries were quantified with the Kapa Library Quantification kit. An Illumina HiSeq 2500 was used to sequence the libraries paired-end at 2 x 150 bp. To increase sequence diversity, roughly 24-32% phiX was spiked into each library pool. Per the source publication's procedure: The UMI-based MiGEC pipeline processed quality-filtered reads and removed over 85% of raw TCR sequences during error correction. VDJ genes were aligned to IMGT germline references, and clonotypes were defined by unique CDR3 amino acid sequence plus V-J genes. VDJtools evaluated clonal expansion, Shannon diversity and CDR3 relatedness (CalcPairwiseDistances, ClusterSamples); CLCbio workbench built phylogenetic trees. Clones with at least 8 unique UMIs were defined as expanded, with this threshold being based on coefficient-of-variation modelling across technical triplicates. TCRdb applied fastp at Q25 and MiXCR to the public reads, then kept only in-frame beta chains. Duplicate CDR3 protein sequences are folded into a single record with the most common DNA and genes. In this record, the V and J calls reflect TCRdb's handling and not the investigators' own analysis. The sample table holds some 16,000 distinct CDR3 sequences, of which approximately 8.7% were seen once. The ten largest clones capture about 47% of the sample.

The clonotype was recovered from a man between 45 and 60 years old in good health. Specimen: CD8+ T cells from blood. The chain is assembled from TRBV7-9 and TRBJ2-5, and TRBD1 matches 9 of the central bases. The sequenced DNA is TGTGCCAGCAGCCAATCGACAGGGGGCCAAGAGACCCAGTACTTC. The translation is CASSQSTGGQETQYF.